This entry describes one T cell receptor beta chain. Original processing notes: Cell counts per sample came from amplifying reference gene primers. The data were produced by immunoSEQ multiplex PCR, yet TCRdb's version contains in-frame clones alone and is incomplete. Clone size and V and J calls were adopted from that table, with D and trimming inferred from the DNA. The data show approximately 100,000 clones, roughly nine tenths seen once. V lost 2 bases, J lost 10 bases, and 15 bases lay in between. The length of the CDR3 is 13 residues. Germline values: CDR1 GTSNPN, CDR2 SVGIG (reference sequence). This sample was included in a study of blood T cell repertoires in COVID-19. Study-wide background: Spain, Italy and the United States supplied samples that represented acute and convalescent COVID-19. Sources were T cells, B-cell-depleted T cells, or PBMCs; the material itself was cDNA or gDNA.

V usage is TRBV30 and J usage is TRBJ2-1; D perhaps matches TRBD2 (5 bases). Sequenced sample: peripheral blood. This clonotype was obtained from a human donor in a cohort sampled during active COVID-19. The CDR3 protein is CAWSRAGYVEQFF. Here the CDR3 DNA reads TGTGCCTGGAGTCGGGCGGGTTATGTAGAGCAGTTCTTC.